These T cell receptor beta chains were read from a single sample in a study of T-cell reconstitution after alpha-beta-depleted transplantation in children. From the PCR reads, TCRdb called clonotypes with MiXCR, one entry per CDR3 protein. The table has about 460,000 distinct CDR3 sequences, over 9.5% seen once. Sequences were derived from PBMCs, sampled before TCRalphabeta/CD19-depleted stem cell transplant. All receptors come from a child aged 2 to 9 with inherited bone marrow failure, due to receive a stem cell transplant. Both conserved end residues are part of each CDR3. The D gene is left open where the match is weak. Rows give clone size only sometimes, using once, few, many, or a class for an expanded clone.

d_call	j_call	clone_size	v_call	cdr3_aa	cdr3_nt
.	TRBJ2-7	many	TRBV7-9	CASSPGALAPFADEQYF	TGTGCCAGCAGCCCTGGGGCTCTAGCTCCTTTTGCTGACGAGCAGTACTTC
.	TRBJ2-2	many	TRBV12-3/TRBV12-4	CASSRITDSQNTGELFF	TGTGCCAGCAGTCGCATTACCGACAGTCAGAACACCGGGGAGCTGTTTTTT
TRBD1	TRBJ1-5	many	TRBV27	CASASSLDRAGQPQHF	TGTGCCAGCGCCTCCTCTTTGGACAGGGCAGGACAGCCCCAGCATTTT
.	TRBJ1-2	.	TRBV4-3	CASSRDPPPIRGYTF	TGCGCCAGCAGCCGGGACCCACCGCCCATAAGGGGCTACACCTTC
TRBD1	TRBJ2-7	many	TRBV4-3	CASSQEMDRFRWDEQYF	TGCGCCAGCAGCCAAGAAATGGACAGGTTTAGATGGGATGAGCAGTACTTC
.	TRBJ2-1	many	TRBV19	CATNRVGVHEQFF	TGTGCCACCAACCGGGTGGGGGTTCATGAGCAGTTCTTC
.	TRBJ1-2	many	TRBV2	CASRRDHYGYTF	TGTGCCAGCAGGAGGGACCACTATGGCTACACCTTC
TRBD1	TRBJ2-1	many	TRBV4-3	CASSQGTGKSHNEQFF	TGCGCCAGCAGCCAAGGGACAGGGAAGTCGCACAATGAGCAGTTCTTC
TRBD2	TRBJ2-7	many	TRBV29-1	CSVTSGSSYEQYF	TGCAGCGTTACTAGCGGGAGTTCCTACGAGCAGTACTTC
TRBD1	TRBJ1-5	many	TRBV27	CASSSYQGAHQPQHF	TGTGCCAGCAGTTCCTATCAGGGGGCGCATCAGCCCCAGCATTTT
TRBD2	TRBJ2-1	many	TRBV7-9	CASSLGFRLAGSYNEQFF	TGTGCCAGCAGCTTAGGTTTCCGGCTAGCGGGGTCCTACAATGAGCAGTTCTTC
.	TRBJ2-3	many	TRBV4-3	CASSRALGLSTDTQYF	TGCGCCAGCAGCCGCGCTTTGGGACTGAGCACAGATACGCAGTATTTT
TRBD2	TRBJ2-1	many	TRBV20-1	CSAREASGYNEQFF	TGCAGTGCTAGAGAGGCTAGCGGGTACAATGAGCAGTTCTTC
.	TRBJ1-6	many	TRBV4-3	CASSQDPGLGSPHNSPLHF	TGCGCCAGCAGCCAAGATCCCGGGCTAGGTTCCCCTCACAATTCACCCCTCCACTTT
TRBD1	TRBJ2-5	many	TRBV5-1	CASSRDRAETQYF	TGCGCCAGCAGCAGAGACAGGGCGGAGACCCAGTACTTC
TRBD1	TRBJ1-1	many	TRBV29-1	CSVWDSNTEAFF	TGCAGCGTTTGGGACAGTAACACTGAAGCTTTCTTT
.	TRBJ2-1	many	TRBV27	CASSLIAGEQFF	TGTGCCAGCAGTTTAATAGCCGGTGAGCAGTTCTTC
.	TRBJ1-1	.	TRBV29-1	CSVEGLPNTEAFF	TGCAGCGTAGAGGGACTCCCGAACACTGAAGCTTTCTTT
TRBD2	TRBJ2-3	.	TRBV27	CASSCCPITSALYPDTQYF	TGTGCCAGCAGTTGCTGCCCGATTACTAGCGCCCTTTACCCAGATACGCAGTATTTT
.	TRBJ2-7	many	TRBV11-2	CASSLGHGAYEQYF	TGTGCCAGCAGCTTAGGCCACGGTGCCTACGAGCAGTACTTC
TRBD2	TRBJ2-3	.	TRBV11-2	CASSPGRSEDTQYF	TGTGCCAGCAGCCCCGGGAGGAGCGAAGATACGCAGTATTTT
TRBD2	TRBJ2-7	few	TRBV19	CASSIGGSGYEQYF	TGTGCCAGTAGTATCGGCGGGAGCGGTTACGAGCAGTACTTC
TRBD1	TRBJ2-7	few	TRBV29-1	CSVGDRGYEQYF	TGCAGCGTTGGGGACAGGGGGTACGAGCAGTACTTC
.	TRBJ2-5	many	TRBV12-3/TRBV12-4	CASSLESRTQYF	TGTGCCAGCAGTTTAGAAAGTCGGACCCAGTACTTC
.	TRBJ2-5	.	TRBV10-3	CAISGQGRETQYF	TGTGCCATCAGTGGGCAGGGGAGGGAGACCCAGTACTTC
TRBD1	TRBJ2-1	many	TRBV27	CASRPGTGFLSYNEQFF	TGTGCCAGCCGTCCCGGGACAGGGTTTCTCTCCTACAATGAGCAGTTCTTC
.	TRBJ2-1	many	TRBV21-1	CASGGGLAETRVPYNEQFF	TGTGCCAGCGGGGGAGGACTAGCGGAAACCAGAGTACCCTACAATGAGCAGTTCTTC
.	TRBJ2-7	.	TRBV11-2	CASGGAISGQYF	TGTGCCAGCGGAGGGGCTATTTCGGGGCAGTACTTC
.	TRBJ2-1	many	TRBV3-1	CASSLTQGVRRENYNEQFF	TGTGCCAGCAGCCTCACCCAGGGGGTGCGGCGGGAGAACTACAATGAGCAGTTCTTC
.	TRBJ1-4	many	TRBV20-1	CSASLQVGGIGLFF	TGCAGTGCTAGCTTACAGGTCGGGGGTATAGGACTGTTTTTT
TRBD1	TRBJ2-1	many	TRBV29-1	CSVDGYRAGGSYNEQFF	TGCAGCGTTGACGGATACCGGGCAGGGGGCTCCTACAATGAGCAGTTCTTC
.	TRBJ2-2	many	TRBV20-1	CSVITDPNTGELFF	TGCAGTGTTATCACTGACCCGAACACCGGGGAGCTGTTTTTT
TRBD1	TRBJ2-7	.	TRBV7-2	CASSLTLRTGGKYEQYF	TGTGCCAGCAGCTTAACCCTCCGGACAGGGGGAAAGTACGAGCAGTACTTC
TRBD2	TRBJ2-7	many	TRBV7-6	CASSLVAGRWNSEQYF	TGTGCCAGCAGCTTAGTGGCCGGGAGGTGGAACTCCGAGCAGTACTTC
TRBD2	TRBJ2-1	few	TRBV4-2	CASSQETRLAGAMEDYNEQFF	TGTGCCAGCAGCCAAGAGACCCGACTAGCGGGAGCAATGGAGGACTACAATGAGCAGTTCTTC
TRBD2	TRBJ2-1	many	TRBV27	CASSLLAGADNEQFF	TGTGCCAGCAGCCTCCTAGCGGGAGCCGACAATGAGCAGTTCTTC
TRBD1	TRBJ1-4	many	TRBV28	CASSLGQGGKLFF	TGTGCCAGCAGTTTGGGACAGGGGGGAAAACTGTTTTTT
TRBD2	TRBJ2-7	many	TRBV4-3	CASSQDQRLANEQYF	TGCGCCAGCAGCCAAGATCAGCGACTAGCCAACGAGCAGTACTTC
.	TRBJ2-5	many	TRBV6-5	CASSYSGTQETQYF	TGTGCCAGCAGTTACTCCGGGACACAAGAGACCCAGTACTTC
.	TRBJ1-4	many	TRBV12-3/TRBV12-4	CASSFSPREEKLFF	TGTGCCAGCAGTTTTAGCCCTAGAGAGGAAAAACTGTTTTTT
.	TRBJ2-7	.	TRBV28	CASSLSGPWDEQYF	TGTGCCAGCAGTTTATCCGGACCCTGGGACGAGCAGTACTTC
TRBD2	TRBJ2-1	few	TRBV27	CASSLGGRWEVEQFF	TGTGCCAGCAGTTTGGGGGGGAGATGGGAGGTGGAGCAGTTCTTC
.	TRBJ2-3	few	TRBV10-3	CAISGDTQYF	TGTGCCATCAGCGGAGATACGCAGTATTTT
.	TRBJ2-7	many	TRBV20-1	CSARDHYLATAYEQYF	TGCAGTGCTAGAGATCACTACCTCGCTACAGCCTACGAGCAGTACTTC
TRBD2	TRBJ2-3	many	TRBV29-1	CSVERTSGKFADTHYF	TGCAGCGTTGAGAGGACTAGCGGGAAATTTGCAGATACGCATTATTTT
.	TRBJ2-2	many	TRBV20-1	CSDSDTGELFF	TGCAGTGATTCAGACACCGGGGAGCTGTTTTTT
.	TRBJ2-5	many	TRBV20-1	CSARDPMQETQYF	TGCAGTGCTAGAGATCCGATGCAAGAGACCCAGTACTTC
.	TRBJ2-3	many	TRBV20-1	CSAERLAETTDTQYF	TGCAGTGCTGAGCGCTTAGCAGAAACCACAGATACGCAGTATTTT
.	TRBJ2-2	many	TRBV29-1	CSVPGANTGELFF	TGCAGCGTGCCCGGGGCGAACACCGGGGAGCTGTTTTTT
.	TRBJ2-6	few	TRBV7-9	CASSTETVSGANVLTF	TGTGCCAGCAGCACGGAGACAGTCTCTGGGGCCAACGTCCTGACTTTC